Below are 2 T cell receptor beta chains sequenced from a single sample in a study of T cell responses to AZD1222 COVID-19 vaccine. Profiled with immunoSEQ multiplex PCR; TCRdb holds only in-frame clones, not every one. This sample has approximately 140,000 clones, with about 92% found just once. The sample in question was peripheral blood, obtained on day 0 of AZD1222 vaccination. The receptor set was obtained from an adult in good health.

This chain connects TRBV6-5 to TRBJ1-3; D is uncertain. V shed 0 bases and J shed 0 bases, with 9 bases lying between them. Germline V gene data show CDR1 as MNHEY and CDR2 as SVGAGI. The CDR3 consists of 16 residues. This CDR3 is CASSYSGRFSGNTIYF. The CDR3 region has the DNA TGTGCCAGCAGTTACTCAGGACGTTTCTCTGGAAACACCATATATTTT.

The CDR3 spells CAISESGDTGELFF. The DNA of the CDR3 is TGTGCCATCAGTGAGTCTGGGGACACCGGGGAGCTGTTTTTT. This sequence joins TRBV10-3 and TRBJ2-2; D gene ambiguous. Germline CDR1 ENHRY, CDR2 SYGVKD. This CDR3 has 14 amino acids. The V end was cut by 0 bases, the J end by 3 bases, with 5 bases between.